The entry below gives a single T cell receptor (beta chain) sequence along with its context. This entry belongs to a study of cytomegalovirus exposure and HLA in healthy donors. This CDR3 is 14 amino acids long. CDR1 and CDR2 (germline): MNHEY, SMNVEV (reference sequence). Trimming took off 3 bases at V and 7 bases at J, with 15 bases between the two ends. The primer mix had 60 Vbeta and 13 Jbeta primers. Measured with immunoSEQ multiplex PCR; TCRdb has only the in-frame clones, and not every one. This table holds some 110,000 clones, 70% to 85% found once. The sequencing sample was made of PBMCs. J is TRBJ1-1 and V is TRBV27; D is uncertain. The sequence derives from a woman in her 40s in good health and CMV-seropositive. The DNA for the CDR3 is TGTGCCAGCAGTTTGAGAAGGGCGGGTGTTGAAGCTTTCTTT. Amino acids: CASSLRRAGVEAFF.